A few counts support the clone carrying this T cell receptor beta chain. V gave up 3 bases and J gave up 0 bases, with 17 bases separating them. The V gene's germline CDR1 is DFQATT and CDR2 SNEGSKA (reference sequence). The CDR3 contains 16 residues. This specimen belongs to a study of T cells in Graves' hyperthyroidism and ophthalmopathy. On the basis of clinical symptoms, serum thyroxine and TRAb, thyroid ultrasound and orbital computed tomography, diagnoses were made. RNA transcripts were the template for amplifying TCR beta CDR3 regions. The primer set for the first-round RT-PCR of the TCR CDR3 was HTBI. TCRdb analysed the multiplex PCR reads with MiXCR anew, one entry per CDR3 protein. The sample comprises roughly 800,000 distinct CDR3 sequences, over 35% of which are singletons, and about 8.9% rests with the top ten.

The rearrangement joins TRBV20-1 to TRBJ1-1, with D possibly matching TRBD1 (5 bases). Sequencing input: blood. This receptor was obtained from a man younger than 35 with Graves' hyperthyroidism. For the CDR3, the DNA is TGCAGTGCTAGCCCTCTCTCGGGGGTGGTGAACACTGAAGCTTTCTTT. This translates into CSASPLSGVVNTEAFF.